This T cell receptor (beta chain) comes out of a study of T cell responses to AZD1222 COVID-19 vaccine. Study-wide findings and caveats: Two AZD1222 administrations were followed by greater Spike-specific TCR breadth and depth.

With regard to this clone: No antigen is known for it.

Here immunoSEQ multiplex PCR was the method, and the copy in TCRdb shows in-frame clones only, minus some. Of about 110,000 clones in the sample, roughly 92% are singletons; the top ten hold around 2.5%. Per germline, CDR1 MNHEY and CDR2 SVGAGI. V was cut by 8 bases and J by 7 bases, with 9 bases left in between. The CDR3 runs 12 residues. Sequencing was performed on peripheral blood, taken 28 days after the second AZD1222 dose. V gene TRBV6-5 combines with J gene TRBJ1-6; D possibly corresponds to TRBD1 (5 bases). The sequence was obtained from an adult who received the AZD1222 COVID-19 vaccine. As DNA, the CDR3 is TGTGCCAGCGGGACGGGCAATTCACCCCTCCACTTT. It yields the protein CASGTGNSPLHF.